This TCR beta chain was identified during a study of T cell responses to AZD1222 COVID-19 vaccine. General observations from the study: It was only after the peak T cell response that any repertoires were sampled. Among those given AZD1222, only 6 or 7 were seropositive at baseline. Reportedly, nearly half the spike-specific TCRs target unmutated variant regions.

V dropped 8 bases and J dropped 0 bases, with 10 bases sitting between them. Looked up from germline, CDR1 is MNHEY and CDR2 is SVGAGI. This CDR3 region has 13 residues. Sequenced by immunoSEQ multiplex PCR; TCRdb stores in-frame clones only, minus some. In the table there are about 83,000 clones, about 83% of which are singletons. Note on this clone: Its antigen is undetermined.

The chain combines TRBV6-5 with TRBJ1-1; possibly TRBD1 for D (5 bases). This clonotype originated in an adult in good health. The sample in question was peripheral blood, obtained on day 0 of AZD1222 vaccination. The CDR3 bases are TGTGCCAGCGAGTCAGGGCTGAACACTGAAGCTTTCTTT. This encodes CASESGLNTEAFF.